The 28 T cell receptor beta chains given below trace back to one sample, sequenced in a study of shared clonotypes between healthy human individuals. This table comes from immunoSEQ multiplex PCR, and its TCRdb copy is limited to in-frame clones, with some not included. The data show 2 million to 2.5 million clones, 85% to 95% seen once. Source material: naive CD4+ T cells from PBMCs. The subset here: CD45RA+ positively selected. The receptors shown here come from a young man in good health. Some clones in this sample may be carry-over from other donors' samples.

With respect to this clone: The sample holds other DNA sequences that translate to the same CDR3. The chain employs TRBV11-2 and TRBJ1-5; the D gene is possibly TRBD1 (5 bases). Per germline, CDR1 SGHAT and CDR2 FQNNGV. The CDR3 spans 14 residues. Trimming removed 5 bases at V and 1 base at J, with 9 bases between. Here the CDR3 DNA reads TGTGCCAGCAGCCTCGGGGGAAGCAATCAGCCCCAGCATTTT. It codes for CASSLGGSNQPQHF.

The chain is built from TRBV5-1 and TRBJ2-1; 16 bases agree with TRBD2. This CDR3 has 20 residues. Losses at the gene ends were 3 bases for V and 4 bases for J; bases not matched to a gene: 13. Germline assignment: CDR1 SGHRS and CDR2 YFSETQ. CDR3 residues: CASSYEPGLAGGQTYNEQFF. In nucleotides, the CDR3 is TGCGCCAGCAGCTACGAACCGGGACTAGCGGGAGGGCAGACTTACAATGAGCAGTTCTTC. Filled out from reference TRBV5-1 and TRBJ2-1, the complete variable domain reads KAGVTQTPRYLIKTRGQQVTLSCSPISGHRSVSWYQQTPGQGLQFLFEYFSETQRNKGNFPGRFSGRQFSNSRSEMNVSTLELGDSALYLCASSYEPGLAGGQTYNEQFFGPGTRLTVL.

With regard to this clone: The same CDR3 arises from other DNA sequences in this sample as well. The chain links TRBV29-1 to TRBJ1-6; 11 bases are a match to TRBD1. Germline V lookup: CDR1 SQVTM, CDR2 ANQGSEA. The CDR3 loop spans 13 amino acids. V shed 6 bases, J shed 7 bases, and the junction held 2 bases outside the gene matches. This CDR3 reads CSVGQGANSPLHF. The CDR3 DNA reads TGCAGCGTCGGACAGGGGGCCAATTCACCCCTCCACTTT. The variable domain in full, with the rest retrieved from reference TRBV29-1 and TRBJ1-6, is SAVISQKPSRDICQRGTSLTIQCQVDSQVTMMFWYRQQPGQSLTLIATANQGSEATYESGFVIDKFPISRPNLTFSTLTVSNMSPEDSSIYLCSVGQGANSPLHFGNGTRLTVT.

This clone is a singleton in its sample. The rearrangement joins TRBV9 to TRBJ2-5; D is possibly TRBD1 (6 bases). The CDR3 is made up of 15 amino acids. Per germline, CDR1 SGDLS and CDR2 YYNGEE. V was trimmed by 4 bases and J by 5 bases, leaving 18 bases between them. CDR3 amino acids: CASSPRGGIYETQYF. In nucleotides, the CDR3 is TGTGCCAGCAGCCCGAGAGGGGGTATTTATGAGACCCAGTACTTC.

This chain uses TRBV2 with TRBJ2-1, with 15 positions matching TRBD2. Unmatched junction bases numbered 6, after V lost 6 bases and J lost 0 bases. Looked up from germline, CDR1 is SNHLY and CDR2 is FYNNEI. The CDR3 runs 18 residues. CDR3 coding DNA: TGTGCCAGCAGGACCGGGACTAGCGGGGGGAGCTCCTACAATGAGCAGTTCTTC. Protein sequence: CASRTGTSGGSSYNEQFF.

CDR3 amino acids: CASSTLMSLEAFF. In DNA, the CDR3 is TGTGCCAGCAGCACCCTAATGTCGCTCGAAGCTTTCTTT. The chain recombines TRBV28 with TRBJ1-1; D gene unclear. The CDR3 spans 13 residues. Germline V CDR1 and CDR2: MDHEN, SYDVKM. Trimming took 6 bases from V and 8 from J, leaving 16 bases between them.

The J gene is TRBJ2-7, the V gene TRBV5-4; tentative D call: TRBD2 (7 bases). V gave up 7 bases and J gave up 3 bases, with 17 bases separating them. The V gene's germline CDR1 is SGHNT and CDR2 YYREEE (reference sequence). CDR3 length: 14 amino acids. The CDR3 reads CASQRGGASYEQYF. The CDR3 DNA reads TGTGCCAGCCAAAGGGGGGGCGCCAGCTACGAGCAGTACTTC.

The chain has TRBV9 and TRBJ2-1, with TRBD1 matching 12 bases. The V gene's germline CDR1 is SGDLS and CDR2 YYNGEE. V dropped 3 bases and J dropped 9; count of bases not matched to a gene: 7. This CDR3 is 15 amino acids long. CDR3 coding DNA: TGTGCCAGCAGCGCCCGGGACAGGGGGCGCGGTGAGCAGTTCTTC. Translated: CASSARDRGRGEQFF. Full variable domain (missing parts from reference TRBV9 and TRBJ2-1): DSGVTQTPKHLITATGQRVTLRCSPRSGDLSVYWYQQSLDQGLQFLIQYYNGEERAKGNILERFSAQQFPDLHSELNLSSLELGDSALYFCASSARDRGRGEQFFGPGTRLTVL.

The V gene is TRBV7-3, the J gene TRBJ1-4, with D possibly being TRBD1 (5 bases). With 5 bases removed from V and 7 bases from J, the gap between germline ends came to 11 bases. The CDR3 extends over 13 amino acids. Germline V CDR1 and CDR2: SGHTA, FQGTGA. The CDR3 DNA reads TGTGCCAGCAGCCGCGGGGCGGGTGAAAAACTGTTTTTT. Translation gives CASSRGAGEKLFF.

V and J are TRBV18 and TRBJ1-4, with TRBD1 identical over 9 bases. V lost 2 bases and J lost 8; bases outside the gene matches: 12. The V gene's germline CDR1 is KGHSH and CDR2 LQKENI. CDR3 length: 17 residues. CDR3 region: CASSPMGQGFFSEKLFF. The CDR3 DNA reads TGTGCCAGCTCACCAATGGGACAGGGCTTTTTCAGCGAAAAACTGTTTTTT.

The chain uses TRBV28 and TRBJ2-2; 14 bases match TRBD2. Germline V lookup: CDR1 MDHEN, CDR2 SYDVKM. CDR3 length: 19 amino acids. J lost 3 bases, V lost 2 bases, and 8 bases had no gene match. The CDR3 DNA is TGTGCCAGCAGTTTACATCGACTAGCGGGAGGGCCCTACACCGGGGAGCTGTTTTTT. This sequence encodes CASSLHRLAGGPYTGELFF.

V gene TRBV7-3 combines with J gene TRBJ2-7; D remains unclear. The V end lost 1 base, the J end lost 2 bases, and 12 bases lay between the germline ends. Germline V gives CDR1 SGHTA, CDR2 FQGTGA. This CDR3 is 15 amino acids long. In DNA form, the CDR3 reads TGTGCCAGCAGCTTAATGGCAGCATCGCCCTACGAGCAGTACTTC. It encodes CASSLMAASPYEQYF. The full variable domain, with the rest looked up from reference TRBV7-3 and TRBJ2-7, is GAGVSQTPSNKVTEKGKYVELRCDPISGHTALYWYRQSLGQGPEFLIYFQGTGAADDSGLPNDRFFAVRPEGSVSTLKIQRTERGDSAVYLCASSLMAASPYEQYFGPGTRLTVT.

The genes are TRBV27 and TRBJ2-3; maybe TRBD1 (6 bases). Trimming took off 3 bases at V and 9 bases at J, with 19 bases between the two ends. The CDR3 has 15 amino acids. Germline V lookup: CDR1 MNHEY, CDR2 SMNVEV (reference sequence). CDR3 amino acids: CASSFVVAIRGTQYF. CDR3 coding DNA: TGTGCCAGCAGTTTCGTGGTGGCAATCAGGGGAACGCAGTATTTT.

The genes are TRBV19 and TRBJ2-2; 7 bases are a match to TRBD2. V shed 6 bases, J shed 4 bases, and the junction held 14 bases outside the gene matches. Germline V lookup: CDR1 LNHDA, CDR2 SQIVND (reference sequence). The CDR3 extends over 17 amino acids. The CDR3 nucleotides read TGTGCCAGTAGACCCCTCGGTGGACTAGAGTCCACCGGGGAGCTGTTTTTT. This codes for CASRPLGGLESTGELFF.

CDR3 amino acids: CATTDSRSSYNEQFF. The CDR3 DNA sequence: TGTGCCACCACAGACAGCCGAAGCTCCTACAATGAGCAGTTCTTC. The V call is TRBV2, the J call TRBJ2-1; weak D call: TRBD1 (5 bases). Per germline, CDR1 SNHLY and CDR2 FYNNEI. This CDR3 has 15 residues. Trimming pared 10 bases from V and 0 bases from J, leaving 16 bases between. Full variable domain (rest looked up from reference TRBV2 and TRBJ2-1): EPEVTQTPSHQVTQMGQEVILRCVPISNHLYFYWYRQILGQKVEFLVSFYNNEISEKSEIFDDQFSVERPDGSNFTLKIRSTKLEDSAMYFCATTDSRSSYNEQFFGPGTRLTVL.

Comment on this clone: Other nucleotide sequences from this sample produce the same CDR3. This rearrangement joins TRBV9 to TRBJ2-1; D is ambiguous. CDR1 is SGDLS and CDR2 is YYNGEE in the germline V gene. The CDR3 is 13 residues long. V lost 0 bases, J lost 5 bases, and 6 bases lay in between. In nucleotides, the CDR3 is TGTGCCAGCAGCGTAGCTGTGAACAATGAGCAGTTCTTC. Its translation is CASSVAVNNEQFF. Drawing the rest from reference TRBV9 and TRBJ2-1, the complete variable domain is DSGVTQTPKHLITATGQRVTLRCSPRSGDLSVYWYQQSLDQGLQFLIQYYNGEERAKGNILERFSAQQFPDLHSELNLSSLELGDSALYFCASSVAVNNEQFFGPGTRLTVL.

V is TRBV7-2 and J is TRBJ2-5, with D possibly TRBD1 on 7 matching bases. V lost 5 bases, J lost 4 bases, and 17 bases lay in between. Germline V gene lookup returns CDR1 SGHTA and CDR2 FQGNSA. This CDR3 has 15 amino acids. The CDR3 sequence: CASSTGSGGGETQYF. CDR3 coding DNA: TGTGCCAGCAGCACCGGATCAGGGGGAGGAGAGACCCAGTACTTC.

The chain links TRBV30 to TRBJ1-5; 7 bases align to TRBD1. CDR3 length equals 15 residues. Germline lookup yields CDR1 GTSNPN and CDR2 SVGIG (reference sequence). Losses at the gene ends were 5 bases for V and 3 bases for J; bases not matched to a gene: 10. CDR3 in amino acids: CAWAPGQRHNQPQHF. In DNA form, the CDR3 reads TGTGCCTGGGCCCCGGGACAGAGACACAATCAGCCCCAGCATTTT.

The rearrangement joins TRBV28 to TRBJ1-2; possibly TRBD1 for D (6 bases). Trimming removed 1 base from V and 8 bases from J, with 14 bases in between. This CDR3 contains 14 residues. Germline V gene data show CDR1 as MDHEN and CDR2 as SYDVKM. Written as DNA, the CDR3 is TGTGCCAGCAGTTTATTGGCAGGGGTCGGAGGCTACACCTTC. Amino acid sequence: CASSLLAGVGGYTF.

V is TRBV7-9 and J is TRBJ2-2; tentative D call: TRBD2 (6 bases). The germline CDR1 and CDR2 sequences are SEHNR and FQNEAQ (reference sequence). The CDR3 totals 14 residues. Trimming took 9 bases from V and 3 from J, leaving 14 bases between them. CDR3 loop: CASFPGGDTGELFF. The CDR3 DNA is TGTGCCAGTTTCCCCGGCGGGGACACCGGGGAGCTGTTTTTT.

The gene calls are TRBV9 and TRBJ2-2, with 8 nucleotides matching TRBD2. Germline CDR1 is SGDLS and CDR2 is YYNGEE. V lost 4 bases to trimming and J lost 5 bases; unmatched junction nucleotides: 13. The CDR3 contains 17 residues. CDR3 nucleotide sequence: TGTGCCAGCAGCCCCCGAGTAGCGGGATCTGTAACCGGGGAGCTGTTTTTT. Translated, it gives CASSPRVAGSVTGELFF. The entire variable domain, with the rest obtained from reference TRBV9 and TRBJ2-2, is as follows: DSGVTQTPKHLITATGQRVTLRCSPRSGDLSVYWYQQSLDQGLQFLIQYYNGEERAKGNILERFSAQQFPDLHSELNLSSLELGDSALYFCASSPRVAGSVTGELFFGEGSRLTVL.

The V call is TRBV11-2, the J call TRBJ1-2; D is uncertain. The V and J ends lost 4 bases and 4 bases respectively, with 13 bases between them. Germline V gives CDR1 SGHAT, CDR2 FQNNGV. The CDR3 totals 14 residues. CDR3 loop: CASSSDRSAYGYTF. CDR3 DNA: TGTGCCAGCAGCTCCGACCGGTCAGCCTATGGCTACACCTTC.

The V and J genes are TRBV6-5 and TRBJ1-5, with D tentatively TRBD1 (6 bases). CDR1 is MNHEY, CDR2 SVGAGI, per germline. V lost 8 bases and J lost 4, with 12 bases in between. CDR3 length equals 13 residues. CDR3 sequence (DNA): TGTGCCAGCGGACTTACAGGGAATCAGCCCCAGCATTTT. It specifies CASGLTGNQPQHF.

The V gene is TRBV19, the J gene TRBJ2-2; 11 nucleotides line up with TRBD1. Germline CDR1 is LNHDA and CDR2 is SQIVND (reference sequence). The CDR3 covers 20 residues. After removal of 11 bases from V and 4 bases from J, the junction contained 24 bases not matched to a gene. The chain's CDR3 is CASRTGGAWAGGLSTGELFF. CDR3 in DNA: TGTGCCTCCCGGACAGGGGGCGCTTGGGCGGGAGGTTTGAGCACCGGGGAGCTGTTTTTT.

The genes are TRBV27 and TRBJ1-2; a weak D match, TRBD1 (6 bases). V gave up 2 bases and J gave up 2 bases, with 9 bases separating them. The germline V gene has CDR1 MNHEY and CDR2 SMNVEV (reference sequence). The CDR3 length is 14 residues. CDR3 nucleotide sequence: TGTGCCAGCAGTTTAAGCAGGGGCAACTATGGCTACACCTTC. Its translation is CASSLSRGNYGYTF.

In this sample, this clone turned up once. The V gene is TRBV11-2, the J gene TRBJ2-7; TRBD1 matches 7 bases. This CDR3 comprises 13 residues. Germline-derived CDR1 and CDR2 are SGHAT and FQNNGV. Unmatched junction bases numbered 6, after V lost 5 bases and J lost 5 bases. CDR3 sequence reads: CASSNRGLHEQYF. DNA for the CDR3: TGTGCCAGCAGCAACAGGGGTCTCCACGAGCAGTACTTC.

Of note for this clone: Other DNA sequences in the same sample also yield this CDR3. The CDR3 loop reads CASSRTPSYEQYF. CDR3 DNA sequence: TGTGCCAGCAGTCGCACCCCCTCCTACGAGCAGTACTTC. This chain uses TRBV28 with TRBJ2-7; D remains ambiguous. Trimming removed 5 bases at V and 0 bases at J, with 8 bases between. This CDR3 contains 13 residues. Germline V lookup: CDR1 MDHEN, CDR2 SYDVKM.

The chain recombines TRBV27 with TRBJ1-4, with D tentatively TRBD1 (5 bases). Germline CDR1 MNHEY, CDR2 SMNVEV (reference sequence). V was cut by 6 bases and J by 8 bases, with 19 bases left in between. This CDR3 is 15 amino acids long. The DNA for the CDR3 is TGTGCCAGCAGGGACTCCGGGACCGCGAGGGAAAAACTGTTTTTT. As protein: CASRDSGTAREKLFF.